This TCR beta chain was profiled in a study of identical twins. General study findings and limits: Out-of-frame sharing of TCR alpha in monozygotic twins was underestimated by models. The study reached conclusions through statistical analysis that was cross-sectional, not following the same donors.

A word on this clonotype: Its antigen is currently unknown.

Germline CDR1 reads SEHNR; CDR2 reads FQNEAQ (reference sequence). This CDR3 region has 12 residues. V lost 1 base to trimming and J lost 5 bases, with 6 bases between them. From the 5' RACE reads, TCRdb called clonotypes with MiXCR, one entry per CDR3 protein. The sample includes some 790,000 distinct CDR3 sequences, about 18% of them seen just once. The data also belong to a second study, concerning T cells expressing NK-cell markers. From that paper: Seropositivity for HCMV was found in most of the eight sequenced donors, with one seronegative. Sorting was limited to alpha-beta TCR-expressing T cells with an anti-gamma-delta TCR antibody in several experiments.

The chain combines TRBV7-9 with TRBJ2-7; no clear D. The sequence derives from a woman between 18 and 30 years old in good health. Sequences were obtained from PBMCs. The CDR3 DNA is TGTGCCAGCAGCTTAGGGGAACACGAGCAGTACTTC. Protein sequence: CASSLGEHEQYF.